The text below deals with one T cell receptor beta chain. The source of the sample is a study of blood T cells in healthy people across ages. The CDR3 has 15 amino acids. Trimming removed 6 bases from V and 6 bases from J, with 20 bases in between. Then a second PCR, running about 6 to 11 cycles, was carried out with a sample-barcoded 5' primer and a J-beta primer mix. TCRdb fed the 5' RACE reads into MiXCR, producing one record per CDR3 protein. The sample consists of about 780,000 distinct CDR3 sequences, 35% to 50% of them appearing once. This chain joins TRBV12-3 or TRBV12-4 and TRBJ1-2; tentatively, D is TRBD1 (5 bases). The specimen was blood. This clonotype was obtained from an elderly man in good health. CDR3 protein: CASREGAADGDGYTF. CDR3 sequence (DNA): TGTGCCAGCAGGGAAGGGGCAGCCGATGGGGATGGCTACACCTTC.